This T cell receptor beta chain originates from a study of T-cell memory formation after mild COVID-19 (dated by TCRdb to about 2021). As for the study more broadly: Most TCR sequence clusters were specific to one of the two donors. In two donors, T-cell clones that expanded and contracted after mild COVID-19 were followed by sequencing TCRalpha and TCRbeta repertoires longitudinally. The cohort was made up of two young adult volunteers, one female and one male, who were previously healthy.

Overall results and qualifications from the work: Some responding clones were detected in pre-infection memory, suggesting pre-existing cross-reactive memory T cells joined the SARS-CoV-2 response. Clones that contracted from day 15 to 85 showed balanced CD4/CD8 phenotypes, whereas a second wave of clones that expanded from day 15 to 37 leaned towards CD4+. The study included only a couple of mild cases, and larger cohorts that include severe cases with pre-infection samples were judged to be necessary. The second-wave clones that peaked on day 37 were not confirmed to be SARS-CoV-2 specific. Contracting CD4+ clones turned up mainly in the CM and EM memory subsets, whereas EMRA was where CD8+ clones were enriched.

The run used an Illumina NovaSeq 6000. Using 5'RACE with constant-segment primers, TCRalpha and TCRbeta cDNA libraries were constructed, with sample barcodes and unique molecular identifiers added in the process. RNA was extracted from every sample with Trizol reagent. Library amplification was performed in two PCR steps, and a second sample barcode and Illumina TruSeq adapters were introduced in the second step. Sequencing of the libraries was done on an Illumina NovaSeq, producing 2 x 150 bp paired-end reads. As for the authors' bioinformatics: With migec v1.2.7, reads were demultiplexed and then collapsed into UMI-guided consensus sequences. With mixcr v2.1.11, UMI consensuses were aligned to TRA and TRB V and J templates and assembled into clonotypes. A clonotype was counted as expanded or contracted only when both edgeR and NoisET called the clonotype significant, with the noise models trained on biological replicates. For edgeR calls, a false discovery rate-adjusted p below 0.01 and a log2 fold-change threshold of 1 were applied. PCA with hierarchical clustering of max-normalized trajectories of the 1000 most abundant clonotypes was used as exploratory dynamics analysis. Separately sequenced CD4+ and CD8+ repertoires were used to assign a CD4 or CD8 phenotype to each responding clone. The public sequencing data were trimmed at Q25 with fastp and processed into clonotypes with MiXCR by TCRdb, which kept only in-frame beta chains. Entries are consolidated by CDR3 protein sequence, retaining the most common genes and DNA. TCRdb, rather than the study authors, made the V and J calls. This sample gives 200,000 to 300,000 distinct CDR3 sequences in total; around 15% of them show up just once. The leading ten clones occupy around 21% of the sample.

PBMCs were isolated by Ficoll-Paque density gradient centrifugation. Looking up the germline V gene yields CDR1 SGHRS and CDR2 YFSETQ. Ends trimmed: V by 4 bases, J by 5 bases; bases unmatched to a gene: 11. Spanning cysteine to phenylalanine, the CDR3 consists of 15 amino acids. Left in the record is the CDR3 DNA by itself, 45 bases read in frame from the first base. In this sample, this clonotype turned up a few times. This receptor's antigen is unknown. No base qualities exist here, and no much larger clone lies one base off it. The source of this sequence is a man between 18 and 29 years old who had mild COVID-19 (a few samples of this study predate the infection). The sample titles of this study are shuffled in the database, so cell type and time point are left out; the donor was told from shared clones. Sequencing was performed on PBMCs or a T cell subset sorted from them (not recorded which). The chain employs TRBV5-1 and TRBJ2-5, with 7 bases aligning to TRBD1. The DNA sequence is as follows: TGCGCCAGCAGCCTACAAACAGGGGTAGGGGAGACCCAGTACTTC. It codes for CASSLQTGVGETQYF.